The 18 T cell receptor beta chains below come from one sample, sequenced in a study of regulatory T cells in long-lasting Graves disease. This sample's time point: persistent/refractory GD, antithyroid drugs over 5 years with positive TRAb. Extracted PBMC RNA gave rise to the TCR library. In building TCR beta libraries, iRepertoire HTBI primers were used together with Arm-PCR of CDR3 regions. TCRdb itself ran the multiplex PCR reads through MiXCR, one entry per CDR3 protein. The sample records more than 650,000 distinct CDR3 sequences, 30% being singletons. The material was peripheral blood mononuclear cells (PBMCs), obtained when the disease was refractory, from a patient treated with antithyroid drugs. The receptors stem from a female donor with Graves disease.

This clonotype has more than one count but fewer than ten. This chain uses TRBV29-1 with TRBJ2-5; D tentatively reads TRBD1 or TRBD2 (7 bases each). Per germline, CDR1 SQVTM and CDR2 ANQGSEA. Trimming shortened V by 4 bases and J by 5 bases, and 14 bases separated the two germline ends. The CDR3 consists of 13 residues. The CDR3 DNA reads as TGCAGCGTTGGGGAGGGGGCGAGGGAGACCCAGTACTTC. Protein sequence: CSVGEGARETQYF. Full variable domain (rest looked up from reference TRBV29-1 and TRBJ2-5): SAVISQKPSRDICQRGTSLTIQCQVDSQVTMMFWYRQQPGQSLTLIATANQGSEATYESGFVIDKFPISRPNLTFSTLTVSNMSPEDSSIYLCSVGEGARETQYFGPGTRLLVL.

V and J are TRBV20-1 and TRBJ1-2, with 7 bases aligning to TRBD1. This CDR3 is built from 14 residues. CDR1 is DFQATT, CDR2 SNEGSKA, per germline (reference sequence). V dropped 5 bases and J dropped 4; count of bases not matched to a gene: 10. CDR3: CSAQPTGKSYGYTF. CDR3 nucleotides: TGCAGTGCTCAGCCGACAGGGAAGAGCTATGGCTACACCTTC.

This clonotype was found a few times. The genes are TRBV28 and TRBJ2-7; D gene uncertain. This CDR3 spans 17 amino acids. Trimming left V 3 bases short and J 0 bases short, with 18 bases between. The germline gives CDR1 MDHEN, CDR2 SYDVKM. The chain's CDR3 is CASSFPLEIISSYEQYF. The CDR3, as DNA: TGTGCCAGCAGTTTTCCTCTTGAGATTATAAGCTCCTACGAGCAGTACTTC.

This clonotype was observed a few times. This chain uses TRBV20-1 with TRBJ1-5, with D possibly TRBD1 on 5 matching bases. Trimming cost V 0 bases and J 6 bases, with 15 bases left between them. CDR1 and CDR2 (germline): DFQATT, SNEGSKA (reference sequence). This CDR3 region has 15 residues. CDR3 residues: CSARDARALSQPQHF. In DNA form, the CDR3 reads TGCAGTGCTAGAGACGCCAGGGCTCTTTCTCAGCCCCAGCATTTT.

This clonotype occurred many times. The chain couples TRBV12-3 or TRBV12-4 to TRBJ1-1; D ambiguous. The V end was cut by 6 bases, the J end by 3 bases, with 14 bases between. The CDR3 extends over 14 amino acids. This CDR3 is CASSPPDWDTEAFF. CDR3 in DNA: TGTGCCAGCAGCCCCCCCGATTGGGACACTGAAGCTTTCTTT.

This clonotype turned up a few times. CDR3 residues: CASSLDLLNTEAFF. CDR3 coding DNA: TGCGCCAGCAGCTTGGATCTGCTGAACACTGAAGCTTTCTTT. The V gene is TRBV5-1, the J gene TRBJ1-1; D is unclear. The CDR3 is 14 residues long. Trimming stripped 0 bases from V and 0 bases from J, with 6 bases between. Germline V gene sequence: CDR1 SGHRS, CDR2 YFSETQ.

The chain carries TRBV30 and TRBJ1-3, with D hard to call. The CDR3 is 11 residues long. Looked up from germline, CDR1 is GTSNPN and CDR2 is SVGIG (reference sequence). Between the trimmed V and J ends, which lost 0 bases and 4 bases, there was a span of 1 base. The CDR3 sequence is CAWSVGNTIYF. The DNA of the CDR3 is TGTGCCTGGAGTGTGGGAAACACCATATATTTT. The entire variable domain, with the rest obtained from reference TRBV30 and TRBJ1-3, is as follows: SQTIHQWPATLVQPVGSPLSLECTVEGTSNPNLYWYRQAAGRGLQLLFYSVGIGQISSEVPQNLSASRPQDRQFILSSKKLLLSDSGFYLCAWSVGNTIYFGEGSWLTVV.

This clonotype was counted between two and nine times. V is TRBV2 and J is TRBJ1-3; D is uncertain. This CDR3 has 14 amino acids. The ends were cut back, 3 bases at V and 0 bases at J, with 6 bases in the middle. Per germline, CDR1 SNHLY and CDR2 FYNNEI. CDR3 DNA: TGTGCCAGCAGTGATGGAGACTCTGGAAACACCATATATTTT. It encodes CASSDGDSGNTIYF.

This clonotype was recorded many times. The rearrangement joins TRBV28 to TRBJ1-1, with unresolved D. The CDR3 spans 13 residues. CDR1 is MDHEN, CDR2 SYDVKM, per germline. Trimming stripped 7 bases from V and 4 bases from J, with 13 bases between. The CDR3 loop reads CASTYGRSTEAFF. The CDR3 nucleotides are TGTGCCAGCACCTACGGGAGGAGCACTGAAGCTTTCTTT.

The gene calls are TRBV27 and TRBJ1-6; D is perhaps TRBD1 (6 bases). CDR3 length: 15 amino acids. V was trimmed by 4 bases and J by 8 bases, leaving 15 bases between them. Germline assignment: CDR1 MNHEY and CDR2 SMNVEV (reference sequence). CDR3 sequence reads: CASSSRQALYSPLHF. CDR3 DNA: TGTGCCAGCAGTTCCCGACAGGCCCTGTATTCACCCCTCCACTTT.

Ten or more counts support this clonotype. J is TRBJ2-5 and V is TRBV20-1; TRBD1 matches 7 bases. The CDR3 runs to 12 residues. V lost 3 bases to trimming and J lost 5 bases; unmatched junction nucleotides: 3. Germline CDR1 reads DFQATT; CDR2 reads SNEGSKA (reference sequence). This chain's CDR3 is CSARTGMETQYF. The DNA of the CDR3 is TGCAGTGCTAGGACAGGGATGGAGACCCAGTACTTC.

This clonotype has a count of ten or more. V and J are TRBV12-3 or TRBV12-4 and TRBJ1-1; the match to TRBD1 covers 9 bases. This CDR3 region has 15 residues. J lost 5 bases, V lost 6 bases, and 10 bases had no gene match. The CDR3 DNA sequence: TGTGCCAGCAGCTCCGCTGGGACAGGGAGGACTGAAGCTTTCTTT. Its protein product is CASSSAGTGRTEAFF.

The sample holds a few counts of this clonotype. This chain joins TRBV6-5 and TRBJ1-2, with D possibly being TRBD1 (6 bases). Germline V lookup: CDR1 MNHEY, CDR2 SVGAGI. The length of the CDR3 is 15 residues. V was trimmed by 0 bases and J by 7 bases, leaving 15 bases between them. The CDR3, as DNA: TGTGCCAGCAGTTACTCCCATGGGGGCCCGACTGGCTACACCTTC. Translation: CASSYSHGGPTGYTF.

The chain is built from TRBV5-1 and TRBJ1-1; maybe TRBD1 (5 bases). The CDR3 length is 18 residues. Germline V gene sequence: CDR1 SGHRS, CDR2 YFSETQ. V was cut by 4 bases and J by 4 bases, with 26 bases left in between. CDR3 DNA sequence: TGCGCCAGCAGCACCTCCCTGACAGCACTCCTATCGGGCACTGAAGCTTTCTTT. This gives the protein CASSTSLTALLSGTEAFF.

This clonotype has only a few counts. The rearrangement joins TRBV6-2 or TRBV6-3 to TRBJ2-7, with D perhaps TRBD1 or TRBD2 (5 bases each). Trimming cost V 0 bases and J 3 bases, with 18 bases left between them. CDR3 length equals 17 residues. From germline, CDR1 is MNHEY and CDR2 SVGEGT. Here the CDR3 DNA reads TGTGCCAGCAGTTACTCAGTTTCAGGGACCTACGACTACGAGCAGTACTTC. This encodes CASSYSVSGTYDYEQYF.

The sample holds a few counts of this clonotype. V gene TRBV6-1 combines with J gene TRBJ2-1, with unresolved D. Germline values: CDR1 MNHNS, CDR2 SASEGT. Between the trimmed V and J ends, which lost 3 bases and 5 bases, there was a span of 2 bases. The CDR3 length is 11 residues. CDR3 sequence reads: CASSEHNEQFF. The DNA for the CDR3 is TGTGCCAGCAGTGAGCACAATGAGCAGTTCTTC.

This clonotype was detected only once. The chain combines TRBV4-1 with TRBJ1-1, with D possibly TRBD1 on 5 matching bases. The CDR3 length is 14 residues. The V and J ends lost 0 bases and 6 bases respectively, with 11 bases between them. The germline CDR1 and CDR2 sequences are MGHRA and YSYEKL. The CDR3 loop is CASSQDQGWAEAFF. CDR3 nucleotide sequence: TGCGCCAGCAGCCAAGATCAGGGATGGGCTGAAGCTTTCTTT.

The chain links TRBV4-1 to TRBJ2-7; a weak D match, TRBD2 (5 bases). With 0 bases removed from V and 3 bases from J, the gap between germline ends came to 12 bases. The germline V gene has CDR1 MGHRA and CDR2 YSYEKL. The CDR3 extends over 15 amino acids. CDR3 amino acids: CASSQDSLARYEQYF. CDR3 nucleotide sequence: TGCGCCAGCAGCCAAGACAGCCTAGCCCGCTACGAGCAGTACTTC.